These 16 T cell receptor beta chains share one sample of origin, sequenced in a study of cytomegalovirus exposure and HLA in healthy donors. Amplification used 60 Vbeta primers and 13 Jbeta primers. TCRdb's table, derived via immunoSEQ multiplex PCR, lists solely in-frame clones and lacks some. The table lists 120,000 to 150,000 clones, around 84% of them singletons. The sequencing sample was made of PBMCs. The receptors originated from a man aged 35 to 55 in good health and CMV-seropositive.

The chain recombines TRBV28 with TRBJ1-5, with 7 bases matching TRBD1. V was clipped by 8 bases and J by 2 bases; unmatched bases: 3. CDR3 length: 13 amino acids. Per the germline V gene, CDR1 is MDHEN and CDR2 is SYDVKM. DNA of the CDR3: TGTGCCAGCGGGGGGACAGGCAATCAGCCCCAGCATTTT. Translating it yields CASGGTGNQPQHF.

J is TRBJ2-5 and V is TRBV7-6; tentative D call: TRBD2 (6 bases). Trimming pared 5 bases from V and 2 bases from J, leaving 9 bases between. Germline V gene sequence: CDR1 SGHVS, CDR2 FNYEAQ. CDR3 length: 13 amino acids. The CDR3 reads CASSPGRQETQYF. CDR3 DNA: TGTGCCAGCAGCCCGGGGAGGCAAGAGACCCAGTACTTC.

The chain is built from TRBV11-2 and TRBJ2-1, with 7 bases identical to TRBD2. The CDR3 is 14 amino acids. Germline V CDR1 and CDR2: SGHAT, FQNNGV. The trim removed 0 bases at V and 9 bases at J, leaving 5 bases unmatched. CDR3 bases: TGTGCCAGCAGCTTAGAGGGCGGGAGTACTGAGCAGTTCTTC. Translating gives CASSLEGGSTEQFF.

The chain links TRBV6-4 to TRBJ2-1; possible D gene TRBD1, 6 bases. V was cut by 4 bases and J by 4 bases, with 20 bases left in between. Germline V gives CDR1 MRHNA, CDR2 SNTAGT. CDR3 size: 17 residues. The CDR3 sequence is CASSGIDRDRPYNEQFF. The CDR3 DNA sequence: TGTGCCAGCAGTGGCATCGATCGCGACAGGCCTTACAATGAGCAGTTCTTC.

The V call is TRBV2, the J call TRBJ1-1; TRBD1 agrees at 7 bases. The CDR3 extends over 14 amino acids. Trimming took 11 bases from V and 1 from J; bases not matched to a gene: 10. Germline CDR1 and CDR2: SNHLY and FYNNEI. CDR3 loop: CAGARGPGNTEAFF. CDR3 DNA: TGTGCCGGAGCGAGGGGGCCAGGGAACACTGAAGCTTTCTTT.

This sequence joins TRBV6-6 and TRBJ1-3; D not certain. CDR1 and CDR2 from the germline V gene are MNHNY and SVGAGI (reference sequence). V shed 2 bases and J shed 0 bases, with 8 bases lying between them. There are 15 residues in the CDR3. In DNA, the CDR3 is TGTGCCAGCAGTTACGGGGAGTCCTCTGGAAACACCATATATTTT. It specifies CASSYGESSGNTIYF.

V gene TRBV10-3 combines with J gene TRBJ2-3; 9 nucleotides align to TRBD2. The CDR3 is made up of 16 amino acids. CDR1 ENHRY and CDR2 SYGVKD come from the germline V gene. V was pared by 8 bases and J by 2 bases, with 11 bases of the junction left unmatched. The CDR3 DNA reads TGTGCCATCGCGGGGGGGGCGAGCGGGGACACAGATACGCAGTATTTT. Translated, it gives CAIAGGASGDTDTQYF.

The V call is TRBV9, the J call TRBJ2-2, with 7 bases matching TRBD1. The V gene's germline CDR1 is SGDLS and CDR2 YYNGEE. The CDR3 has 16 residues. V shed 3 bases and J 0 bases; nucleotides not matched to a gene: 5. This CDR3 reads CASSGDRASNTGELFF. DNA for the CDR3: TGTGCCAGCAGCGGCGACAGGGCATCGAACACCGGGGAGCTGTTTTTT.

This clone was found once. The chain combines TRBV29-1 with TRBJ2-3; D remains unclear. The germline gives CDR1 SQVTM, CDR2 ANQGSEA. V was pared by 0 bases and J by 2 bases, with 18 bases between. The CDR3 sequence is 17 residues long. In DNA form, the CDR3 reads TGCAGCGTTGAAGACCTATCCCATCCCACCAACACAGATACGCAGTATTTT. Protein sequence: CSVEDLSHPTNTDTQYF.

The rearrangement links TRBV9 to TRBJ2-7, with 16 nucleotides matching TRBD2. This CDR3 is 20 amino acids long. J lost 2 bases, V lost 4 bases, and 15 bases had no gene match. Germline values: CDR1 SGDLS, CDR2 YYNGEE. CDR3 residues: CASSFLPGLAGGPQTYEQYF. The CDR3 region has the DNA TGTGCCAGCAGCTTTCTACCGGGACTAGCGGGAGGGCCCCAAACCTACGAGCAGTACTTC.

The chain joins TRBV5-1 to TRBJ2-1; 11 nucleotides agree with TRBD2. The CDR3 runs 15 residues. The V segment lost 2 bases and the J segment 6 bases; nucleotides outside the gene matches: 4. Germline V lookup: CDR1 SGHRS, CDR2 YFSETQ. The CDR3 DNA is TGCGCCAGCAGCTTTCACGGGACTAGCGGCAATGAGCAGTTCTTC. Encoded protein: CASSFHGTSGNEQFF.

In its sample, this clone was seen a few times. The chain employs TRBV2 and TRBJ2-1; perhaps TRBD2 as D (6 bases). V was cut by 10 bases and J by 7 bases, with 23 bases left in between. CDR1 is SNHLY and CDR2 is FYNNEI in the germline V gene. The CDR3 loop spans 15 amino acids. The CDR3 sequence: CATARSAGTDNEQFF. CDR3 DNA sequence: TGTGCCACCGCACGTTCGGCGGGAACCGATAATGAGCAGTTCTTC.

This clone was recorded a few times. The chain recombines TRBV7-6 with TRBJ2-7; D is unclear. CDR1 and CDR2 from the germline V gene are SGHVS and FNYEAQ. V shed 6 bases and J shed 3 bases, with 12 bases lying between them. The CDR3 sequence is 13 residues long. The CDR3 protein is CASSLEPHYEQYF. Written as DNA, the CDR3 is TGTGCCAGCAGTCTAGAGCCACACTACGAGCAGTACTTC.

The chain is built from TRBV11-3 and TRBJ2-1, with 9 nucleotides matching TRBD2. CDR3 length equals 16 residues. CDR1 is SGHNT, CDR2 YENEEA, per germline. V was pared by 5 bases and J by 6 bases, with 11 bases of the junction left unmatched. The CDR3 protein is CASSRLSGRQSNEQFF. The DNA of the CDR3 is TGTGCCAGCAGCAGATTAAGCGGGAGGCAGTCCAATGAGCAGTTCTTC. Using reference TRBV11-3 and TRBJ2-1 for the parts outside the CDR3, the full variable domain is EAGVVQSPRYKIIEKKQPVAFWCNPISGHNTLYWYLQNLGQGPELLIRYENEEAVDDSQLPKDRFSAERLKGVDSTLKIQPAELGDSAVYLCASSRLSGRQSNEQFFGPGTRLTVL.

This clone was observed a few times. The chain is built from TRBV14 and TRBJ2-7, with D maybe TRBD2 (6 bases). CDR3 length: 13 residues. The V gene lost 4 bases and the J gene lost 5 bases, with 12 bases spanning the gap. The germline CDR1 and CDR2 sequences are SGHDN and FVKESK. The CDR3 DNA reads TGTGCCAGCAGCCCCGGGGGTTGGGACGAGCAGTACTTC. Protein product: CASSPGGWDEQYF.

The rearrangement uses TRBV20-1 and TRBJ1-1; D gene uncertain. CDR3 length: 11 amino acids. Germline values: CDR1 DFQATT, CDR2 SNEGSKA (reference sequence). The CDR3: CSPEGNTEAFF. As DNA, the CDR3 is TGCAGCCCAGAGGGGAACACTGAAGCTTTCTTT.